These 10 T cell receptor beta chains share one sample of origin, sequenced in a study of blood T cells in healthy people across ages (dated by TCRdb to 2015 to 2017). The protocol used for the library was 5' RACE. Reads for this sample came from an Illumina HiSeq 2500. A second PCR of 7 to 11 cycles was performed with a sample-barcoded 5' primer and a J-beta primer mix. TCRdb took the public reads, trimmed them with fastp at Q25, ran MiXCR for clone calling and kept in-frame beta chains. When rows share a CDR3 protein, they turn into one entry using the most common DNA and genes. The sample table holds some 930,000 distinct CDR3 sequences, of which 29% were seen once. The ten most abundant clones make up 10% of the sample. This sample was shared with a second study, whose subject was T cells of mothers and their children.

What was sequenced was blood. The receptors were sampled from a middle-aged woman in good health.

This clonotype was found a few times. A read error may produce the germline difference seen at one junction end. The CDR3 spells CASGQPGQENEKLFF. The CDR3 DNA follows: TGCGCCAGCGGCCAGCCGGGACAGGAGAATGAAAAACTGTTTTTT. The V gene is TRBV4-1, the J gene TRBJ1-4; 8 positions match TRBD1. The CDR3 has 15 amino acids. Germline V gives CDR1 MGHRA, CDR2 YSYEKL.

This clonotype occurred many times. V gene TRBV12-3 or TRBV12-4 combines with J gene TRBJ2-7, with TRBD2 identical over 9 bases. The trim removed 2 bases at V and 6 bases at J, leaving 5 bases unmatched. The CDR3 spans 14 residues. The CDR3 DNA is TGTGCCAGCAGTTTACGCGGGGGGGAAGGCGAGCAGTACTTC. This translates into CASSLRGGEGEQYF.

The rearrangement uses TRBV20-1 and TRBJ2-1, with 12 bases matching TRBD2. V lost 0 bases to trimming and J lost 8 bases; unmatched junction nucleotides: 5. CDR1 and CDR2 (germline): DFQATT, SNEGSKA (reference sequence). CDR3 length: 15 amino acids. CDR3 coding DNA: TGCAGTGCTAGAGACCTAGCGGGGGGGCCGCATGAGCAGTTCTTC. Translation: CSARDLAGGPHEQFF.

This clonotype occurred a few times. The chain links TRBV2 to TRBJ1-2; no firm D call. CDR1 is SNHLY, CDR2 FYNNEI, per germline. V was trimmed by 0 bases and J by 5 bases, leaving 10 bases between them. The CDR3 covers 14 residues. In nucleotides, the CDR3 is TGTGCCAGCAGTGAAGCGCGTGGGGAGTATGGCTACACCTTC. Translated, it gives CASSEARGEYGYTF.

This clonotype was counted only a few times. V gene TRBV20-1 combines with J gene TRBJ2-1; 9 bases are shared with TRBD2. CDR3 length: 16 residues. Looked up from germline, CDR1 is DFQATT and CDR2 is SNEGSKA (reference sequence). With 2 bases clipped from V and 7 bases from J, the junction kept 12 bases outside the gene matches. The DNA for the CDR3 is TGCAGTGCTAGACCTCCGGGACTAGCCCTTGCTAATGAGCAGTTCTTC. Protein sequence: CSARPPGLALANEQFF.

This clonotype was counted at least ten times. The genes are TRBV7-3 and TRBJ2-1; D is ambiguous. The CDR3 sequence is 12 residues long. Deletions cut 6 bases from V and 7 bases from J, with 10 bases between. In germline, CDR1 is SGHTA, CDR2 FQGTGA. CDR3 protein: CASSGLGNEQFF. CDR3 DNA: TGTGCCAGCAGTGGGCTAGGGAATGAGCAGTTCTTC. The whole variable domain, filled in from reference TRBV7-3 and TRBJ2-1, reads GAGVSQTPSNKVTEKGKYVELRCDPISGHTALYWYRQSLGQGPEFLIYFQGTGAADDSGLPNDRFFAVRPEGSVSTLKIQRTERGDSAVYLCASSGLGNEQFFGPGTRLTVL.

In this sample, this clonotype turned up a few times. This chain uses TRBV12-3 or TRBV12-4 with TRBJ2-7; D not certain. Trimming stripped 3 bases from V and 3 bases from J, with 9 bases between. The CDR3 consists of 13 residues. The CDR3: CASSLKQIYEQYF. CDR3 bases: TGTGCCAGCAGTTTGAAACAAATCTACGAGCAGTACTTC.

This rearrangement joins TRBV4-1 to TRBJ2-3, with 7 bases lining up with TRBD1. The trim removed 0 bases at V and 11 bases at J, leaving 11 bases unmatched. The length of the CDR3 is 15 residues. Germline V CDR1 and CDR2: MGHRA, YSYEKL. CDR3 DNA sequence: TGCGCCAGCAGCCAAGAGAGACAGGGTCCGGTTATGCAGTATTTT. The encoded protein is CASSQERQGPVMQYF.

J is TRBJ1-2 and V is TRBV2; D may be TRBD1 (6 bases). CDR1 is SNHLY, CDR2 FYNNEI, per germline. CDR3 size: 14 residues. Trimming pared 4 bases from V and 4 bases from J, leaving 13 bases between. The CDR3 loop reads CASSGDTRGYGYTF. In DNA form, the CDR3 reads TGTGCCAGCAGTGGGGACACTAGGGGCTATGGCTACACCTTC.

This clonotype was detected ten times or more. The genes are TRBV29-1 and TRBJ2-7; D may match TRBD1 or TRBD2 (5 bases each). CDR3 length equals 13 residues. The ends were cut back, 6 bases at V and 2 bases at J, with 14 bases in the middle. Germline loops: CDR1 SQVTM, CDR2 ANQGSEA. CDR3 loop: CSVVGVKAYEQYF. CDR3 nucleotide sequence: TGCAGCGTCGTGGGGGTAAAAGCCTACGAGCAGTACTTC.